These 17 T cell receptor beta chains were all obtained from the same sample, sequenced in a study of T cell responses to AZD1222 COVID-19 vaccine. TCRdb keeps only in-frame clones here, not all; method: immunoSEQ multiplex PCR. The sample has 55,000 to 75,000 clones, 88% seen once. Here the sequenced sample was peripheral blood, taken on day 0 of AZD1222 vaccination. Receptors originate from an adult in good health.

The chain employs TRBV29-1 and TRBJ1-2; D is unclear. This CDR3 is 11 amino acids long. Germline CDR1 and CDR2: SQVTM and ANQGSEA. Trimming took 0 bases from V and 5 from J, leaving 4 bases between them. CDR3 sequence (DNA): TGCAGCGTTGAAGATCTATATGGCTACACCTTC. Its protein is CSVEDLYGYTF.

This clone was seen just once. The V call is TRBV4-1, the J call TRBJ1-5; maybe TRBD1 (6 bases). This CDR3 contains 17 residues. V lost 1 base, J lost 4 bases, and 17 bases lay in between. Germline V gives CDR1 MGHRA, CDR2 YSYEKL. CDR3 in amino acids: CASSQVPGAKINQPQHF. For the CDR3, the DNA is TGCGCCAGCAGCCAAGTTCCAGGGGCGAAAATAAATCAGCCCCAGCATTTT.

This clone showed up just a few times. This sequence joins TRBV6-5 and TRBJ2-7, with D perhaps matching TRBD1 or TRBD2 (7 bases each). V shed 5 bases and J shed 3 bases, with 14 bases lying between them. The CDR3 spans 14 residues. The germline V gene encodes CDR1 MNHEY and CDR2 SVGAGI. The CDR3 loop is CASSQTGRVYEQYF. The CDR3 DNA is TGTGCCAGCAGTCAGACAGGGAGGGTCTACGAGCAGTACTTC.

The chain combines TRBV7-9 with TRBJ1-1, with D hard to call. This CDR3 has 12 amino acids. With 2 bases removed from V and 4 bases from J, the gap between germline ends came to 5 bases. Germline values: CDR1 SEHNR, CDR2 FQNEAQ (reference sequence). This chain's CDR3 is CASSLSLTEAFF. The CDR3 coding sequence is TGTGCCAGCAGCTTAAGCCTCACTGAAGCTTTCTTT.

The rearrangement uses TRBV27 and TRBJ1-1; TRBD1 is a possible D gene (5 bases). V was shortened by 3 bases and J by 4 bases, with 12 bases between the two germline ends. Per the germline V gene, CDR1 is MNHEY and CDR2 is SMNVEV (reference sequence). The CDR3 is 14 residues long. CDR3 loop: CASSFGGAGTEAFF. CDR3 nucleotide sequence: TGTGCCAGCAGTTTTGGGGGTGCCGGCACTGAAGCTTTCTTT.

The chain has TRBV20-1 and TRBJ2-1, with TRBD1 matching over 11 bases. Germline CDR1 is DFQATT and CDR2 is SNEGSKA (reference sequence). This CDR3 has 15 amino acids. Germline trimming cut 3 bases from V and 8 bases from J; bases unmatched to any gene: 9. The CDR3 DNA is TGCAGTGCTAGTTCTGTCCCGGGACAGGGGGATGAGCAGTTCTTC. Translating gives CSASSVPGQGDEQFF.

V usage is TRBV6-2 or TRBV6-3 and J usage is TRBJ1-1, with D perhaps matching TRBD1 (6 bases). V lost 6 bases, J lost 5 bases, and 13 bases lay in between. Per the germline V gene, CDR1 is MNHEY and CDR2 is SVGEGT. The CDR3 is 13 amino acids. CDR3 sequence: CASSLGTLTEAFF. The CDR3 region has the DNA TGTGCCAGCAGCCTCGGGACACTAACTGAAGCTTTCTTT.

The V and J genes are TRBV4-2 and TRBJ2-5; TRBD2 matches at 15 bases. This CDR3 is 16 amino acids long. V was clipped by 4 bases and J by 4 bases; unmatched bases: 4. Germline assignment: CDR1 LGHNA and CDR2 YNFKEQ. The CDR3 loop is CASSPRTSGGAETQYF. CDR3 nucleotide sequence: TGTGCCAGCAGCCCCAGGACTAGCGGGGGGGCAGAGACCCAGTACTTC.

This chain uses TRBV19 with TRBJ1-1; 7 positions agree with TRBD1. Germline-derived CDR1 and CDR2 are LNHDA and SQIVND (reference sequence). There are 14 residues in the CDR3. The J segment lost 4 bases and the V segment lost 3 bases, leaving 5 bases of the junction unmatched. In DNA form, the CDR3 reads TGTGCCAGTAGTATCACAGGGGTGGTCACTGAAGCTTTCTTT. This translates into CASSITGVVTEAFF.

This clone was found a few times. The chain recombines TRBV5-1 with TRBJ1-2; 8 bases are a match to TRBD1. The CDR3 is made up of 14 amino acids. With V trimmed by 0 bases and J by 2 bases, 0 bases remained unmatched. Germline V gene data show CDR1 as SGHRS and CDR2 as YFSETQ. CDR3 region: CASSLGTGNYGYTF. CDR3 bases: TGCGCCAGCAGCTTGGGGACAGGGAACTATGGCTACACCTTC.

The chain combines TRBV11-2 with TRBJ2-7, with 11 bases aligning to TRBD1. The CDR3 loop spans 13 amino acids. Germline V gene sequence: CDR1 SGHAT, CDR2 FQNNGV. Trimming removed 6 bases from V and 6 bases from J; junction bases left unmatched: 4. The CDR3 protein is CASRDRGHGEQYF. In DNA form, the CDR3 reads TGTGCCAGCAGGGACAGGGGGCATGGCGAGCAGTACTTC.

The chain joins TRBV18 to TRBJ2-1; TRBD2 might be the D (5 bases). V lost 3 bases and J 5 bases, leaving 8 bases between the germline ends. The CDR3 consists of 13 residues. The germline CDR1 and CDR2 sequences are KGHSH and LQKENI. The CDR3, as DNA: TGTGCCAGCTCACCGCAACTAGACAATGAGCAGTTCTTC. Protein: CASSPQLDNEQFF.

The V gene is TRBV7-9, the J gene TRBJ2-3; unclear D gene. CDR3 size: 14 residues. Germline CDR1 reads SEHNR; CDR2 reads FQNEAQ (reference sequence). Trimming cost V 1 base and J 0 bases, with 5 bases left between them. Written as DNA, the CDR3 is TGTGCCAGCAGCTTAGAAGGGAGCACAGATACGCAGTATTTT. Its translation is CASSLEGSTDTQYF.

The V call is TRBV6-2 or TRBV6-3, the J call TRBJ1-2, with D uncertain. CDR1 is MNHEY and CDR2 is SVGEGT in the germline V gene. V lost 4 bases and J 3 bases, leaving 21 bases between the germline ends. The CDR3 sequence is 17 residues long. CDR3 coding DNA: TGTGCCAGCAGTTTAGAGGCAGGATTAAGTGGGCACTATGGCTACACCTTC. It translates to CASSLEAGLSGHYGYTF.

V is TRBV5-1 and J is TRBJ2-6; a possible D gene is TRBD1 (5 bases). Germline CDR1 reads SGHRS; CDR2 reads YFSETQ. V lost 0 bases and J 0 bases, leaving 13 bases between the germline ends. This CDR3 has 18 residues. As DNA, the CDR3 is TGCGCCAGCAGCTTGGGGGGCTCCCTGAGCTCTGGGGCCAACGTCCTGACTTTC. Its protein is CASSLGGSLSSGANVLTF.

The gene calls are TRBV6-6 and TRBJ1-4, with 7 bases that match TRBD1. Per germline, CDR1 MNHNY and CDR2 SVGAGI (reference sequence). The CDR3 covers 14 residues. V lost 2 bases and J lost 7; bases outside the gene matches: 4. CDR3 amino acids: CASSYQGVGEKLFF. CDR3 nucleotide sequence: TGTGCCAGCAGTTACCAGGGGGTGGGTGAAAAACTGTTTTTT.

The CDR3 spells CASSLGERGSPLHF. CDR3 nucleotides: TGTGCCAGCAGCCTCGGGGAGCGTGGGTCACCCCTCCACTTT. V and J are TRBV5-4 and TRBJ1-6; D uncertain. Germline loops: CDR1 SGHNT, CDR2 YYREEE (reference sequence). Trimming took 4 bases from V and 10 from J, leaving 15 bases between them. The CDR3 runs 14 residues.